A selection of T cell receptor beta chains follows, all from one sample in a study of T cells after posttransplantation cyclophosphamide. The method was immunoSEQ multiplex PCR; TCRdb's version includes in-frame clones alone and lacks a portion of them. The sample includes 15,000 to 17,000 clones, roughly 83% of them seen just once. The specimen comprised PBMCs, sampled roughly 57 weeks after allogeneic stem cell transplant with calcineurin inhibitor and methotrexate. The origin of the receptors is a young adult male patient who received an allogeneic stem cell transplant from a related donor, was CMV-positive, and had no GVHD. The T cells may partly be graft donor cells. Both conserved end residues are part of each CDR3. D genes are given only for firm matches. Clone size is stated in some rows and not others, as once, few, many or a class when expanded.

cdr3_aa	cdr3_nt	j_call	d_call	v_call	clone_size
CASSLDRAGNYGYTF	TGTGCCAGCAGTTTGGACAGGGCGGGGAACTATGGCTACACCTTC	TRBJ1-2	TRBD1	TRBV6-6	.
CASSLVTGLGTDTQYF	TGTGCCAGCAGCTTGGTGACAGGGCTAGGAACAGATACGCAGTATTTT	TRBJ2-3	TRBD1	TRBV5-5	.
CASSLRGPNTEAFF	TGTGCCAGTAGTTTAAGGGGCCCTAACACTGAAGCTTTCTTT	TRBJ1-1	.	TRBV19	once
CASSFDRGRHTEAFF	TGTGCCAGCAGCTTCGACAGGGGCAGGCACACTGAAGCTTTCTTT	TRBJ1-1	TRBD1	TRBV7-3	.
CASSLALGRADDQPQHF	TGTGCCAGCAGCTTAGCGCTTGGCAGGGCGGATGATCAGCCCCAGCATTTT	TRBJ1-5	.	TRBV7-2	.
CSVETGGAGEQYF	TGCAGCGTTGAAACGGGCGGGGCCGGGGAGCAGTACTTC	TRBJ2-7	.	TRBV29-1	.
CASSLPEGLGGGGQYF	TGTGCCAGCAGCCTCCCCGAGGGACTAGGTGGGGGAGGGCAGTACTTC	TRBJ2-7	TRBD2	TRBV7-6	.
CASSQDRSGGIYEQYF	TGCGCCAGCAGCCAAGATCGTAGCGGCGGGATCTACGAGCAGTACTTC	TRBJ2-7	.	TRBV4-3	.
CASSSLTSGLYNEQFF	TGTGCCAGCAGCTCACTCACTAGCGGGCTTTACAATGAGCAGTTCTTC	TRBJ2-1	TRBD2	TRBV7-3	once
CASGTSSNYEQFF	TGTGCCAGCGGGACTAGTAGTAACTATGAGCAGTTCTTC	TRBJ2-1	TRBD2	TRBV6-6	.
CASSFRGVSTDTQYF	TGCGCCAGCAGCTTCCGCGGGGTTAGCACAGATACGCAGTATTTT	TRBJ2-3	.	TRBV5-1	.
CASSTYRGYTF	TGTGCCAGCAGTACATATCGAGGCTACACCTTC	TRBJ1-2	.	TRBV28	few
CASSTNTDTQYF	TGTGCCAGCTCAACTAACACAGATACGCAGTATTTT	TRBJ2-3	.	TRBV18	.
CASSYADRGNGYTF	TGTGCCAGCAGTTACGCAGACAGGGGGAACGGCTACACCTTC	TRBJ1-2	TRBD1	TRBV6-5	.
CASSPSGRGYEQYF	TGTGCCAGCAGCCCCAGCGGGAGGGGGTACGAGCAGTACTTC	TRBJ2-7	TRBD2	TRBV27	.
CASSSDRVSGELFF	TGTGCCAGCAGTTCAGACAGGGTTTCCGGGGAGCTGTTTTTT	TRBJ2-2	TRBD1	TRBV7-8	.